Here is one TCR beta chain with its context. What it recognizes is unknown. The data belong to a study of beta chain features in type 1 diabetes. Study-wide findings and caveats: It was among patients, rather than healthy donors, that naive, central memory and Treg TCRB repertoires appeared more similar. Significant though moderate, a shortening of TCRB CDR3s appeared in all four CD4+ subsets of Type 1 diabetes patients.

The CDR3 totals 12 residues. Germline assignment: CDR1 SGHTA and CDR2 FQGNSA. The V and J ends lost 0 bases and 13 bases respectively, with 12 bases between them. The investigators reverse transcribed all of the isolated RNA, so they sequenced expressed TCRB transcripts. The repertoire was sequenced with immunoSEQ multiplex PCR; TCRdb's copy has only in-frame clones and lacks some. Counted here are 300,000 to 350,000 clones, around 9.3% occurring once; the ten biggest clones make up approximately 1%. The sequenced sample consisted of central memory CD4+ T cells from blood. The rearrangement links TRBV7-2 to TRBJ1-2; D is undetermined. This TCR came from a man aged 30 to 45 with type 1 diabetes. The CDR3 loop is CASSLAPGRPTF. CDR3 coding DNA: TGTGCCAGCAGCTTAGCACCGGGCCGACCCACCTTC. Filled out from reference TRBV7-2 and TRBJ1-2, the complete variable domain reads GAGVSQSPSNKVTEKGKDVELRCDPISGHTALYWYRQSLGQGLEFLIYFQGNSAPDKSGLPSDRFSAERTGGSVSTLTIQRTQQEDSAVYLCASSLAPGRPTFGSGTRLTVV.